Shown below are 25 T cell receptor beta chains from a single sample sequenced in a study of regulatory T cells in long-lasting Graves disease. The time point: persistent/refractory GD, antithyroid drugs over 5 years with positive TRAb. The TCR library was prepared using RNA isolated from PBMCs. TCR beta libraries were built with iRepertoire HTBI primers and Arm-PCR of CDR3 regions. TCRdb used MiXCR to reprocess the multiplex PCR reads, holding one entry per CDR3 protein. The table has 450,000 or so distinct CDR3 sequences, around a fifth seen once; the top ten hold 10% to 15%. Sequencing was performed on peripheral blood mononuclear cells (PBMCs), taken when the disease was refractory, from a patient treated with antithyroid drugs. Receptor source: a female donor with Graves disease.

This clonotype was seen many times. This rearrangement joins TRBV3-1 to TRBJ1-5; D unresolved. The CDR3 spans 14 residues. CDR1 is LGHDT, CDR2 YNNKEL, per germline (reference sequence). V lost 0 bases and J 9 bases, leaving 12 bases between the germline ends. CDR3 amino acids: CASSQDPVFTPQHF. DNA of the CDR3: TGTGCCAGCAGCCAAGACCCGGTCTTTACGCCCCAGCATTTT.

In this sample, this clonotype turned up many times. The rearrangement joins TRBV7-9 to TRBJ2-7; a weak D match, TRBD1 (6 bases). V was cut by 3 bases and J by 2 bases, with 8 bases left in between. Germline V CDR1 and CDR2: SEHNR, FQNEAQ (reference sequence). This CDR3 contains 13 residues. CDR3 coding DNA: TGTGCCAGCAGCTTGGACAGCCCCTACGAGCAGTACTTC. Translating it yields CASSLDSPYEQYF.

In this sample, this clonotype turned up many times. The chain couples TRBV6-1 to TRBJ2-2, with 13 positions matching TRBD2. This CDR3 region has 14 residues. V lost 10 bases and J lost 5; bases outside the gene matches: 4. From germline, CDR1 is MNHNS and CDR2 SASEGT. CDR3 in DNA: TGTGCCATCCGGACTAGCGGGGGAACCGGGGAGCTGTTTTTT. As protein: CAIRTSGGTGELFF.

This chain joins TRBV2 and TRBJ2-7; D may correspond to TRBD1 or TRBD2 (6 bases each). V was pared by 4 bases and J by 3 bases, with 19 bases between. Per the germline V gene, CDR1 is SNHLY and CDR2 is FYNNEI. The CDR3 is made up of 16 amino acids. The CDR3 spells CASSAPKGGSLYEQYF. Written as DNA, the CDR3 is TGTGCCAGCAGTGCTCCGAAGGGGGGATCCCTCTACGAGCAGTACTTC. The full variable domain, rest sourced from reference TRBV2 and TRBJ2-7, is EPEVTQTPSHQVTQMGQEVILRCVPISNHLYFYWYRQILGQKVEFLVSFYNNEISEKSEIFDDQFSVERPDGSNFTLKIRSTKLEDSAMYFCASSAPKGGSLYEQYFGPGTRLTVT.

This clonotype was seen repeatedly, ten times or more. This chain connects TRBV15 to TRBJ2-7; D perhaps matches TRBD1 (5 bases). CDR1 and CDR2 from the germline V gene are LNHNV and YYDKDF (reference sequence). V lost 1 base, J lost 7 bases, and 11 bases lay in between. This CDR3 has 13 residues. CDR3 sequence reads: CATSRGYRGEQYF. The CDR3 bases are TGTGCCACCAGCAGAGGGTATAGGGGTGAGCAGTACTTC.

The chain carries TRBV28 and TRBJ2-2; the D gene is possibly TRBD1 (6 bases). Germline assignment: CDR1 MDHEN and CDR2 SYDVKM. The germline V and J ends were trimmed by 3 bases and 1 base, with 15 bases remaining between them. There are 17 residues in the CDR3. DNA of the CDR3: TGTGCCAGCAGTTTCACAATCAGAGGGGGGAACACCGGGGAGCTGTTTTTT. Amino acids: CASSFTIRGGNTGELFF. Combining the CDR3 with reference TRBV28 and TRBJ2-2 gives the whole variable domain DVKVTQSSRYLVKRTGEKVFLECVQDMDHENMFWYRQDPGLGLRLIYFSYDVKMKEKGDIPEGYSVSREKKERFSLILESASTNQTSMYLCASSFTIRGGNTGELFFGEGSRLTVL.

In its sample, this clonotype was seen many times. V gene TRBV29-1 combines with J gene TRBJ1-5, with 8 bases lining up with TRBD1. Germline CDR1 SQVTM, CDR2 ANQGSEA. This CDR3 has 14 residues. V dropped 5 bases and J dropped 4; count of bases not matched to a gene: 7. As DNA, the CDR3 is TGCAGCGTTTCGACAGGGGCGGGGAATCAGCCCCAGCATTTT. Encoded protein: CSVSTGAGNQPQHF.

This clonotype has ten or more counts. The chain links TRBV7-2 to TRBJ1-6; 8 bases agree with TRBD1. J gave up 9 bases and V 1 base, and 8 bases lay outside the gene matches. The germline V gene encodes CDR1 SGHTA and CDR2 FQGNSA. The CDR3 loop spans 16 amino acids. Written as DNA, the CDR3 is TGTGCCAGCAGCTTAGAGGGTCAGGGGGCGGGTTCACCCCTCCACTTT. Its translation: CASSLEGQGAGSPLHF.

This chain links TRBV7-2 with TRBJ2-7; D may match TRBD1 or TRBD2 (5 bases each). Trimming took 3 bases from V and 3 from J, leaving 12 bases between them. The germline gives CDR1 SGHTA, CDR2 FQGNSA. The CDR3 is 14 residues long. For the CDR3, the DNA is TGTGCCAGCAGCTTTGGTGGGGGAATCTACGAGCAGTACTTC. This translates into CASSFGGGIYEQYF.

This clonotype was recorded at least ten times. The J gene is TRBJ2-7, the V gene TRBV6-1; possible D gene TRBD2, 5 bases. The CDR3 extends over 13 amino acids. V lost 5 bases, J lost 5 bases, and 13 bases lay in between. Germline V gives CDR1 MNHNS, CDR2 SASEGT. The CDR3 is CASSPGWGDEQYF. The CDR3 region has the DNA TGTGCCAGCAGTCCCGGGTGGGGAGACGAGCAGTACTTC.

This clonotype was found a few times. The CDR3 coding sequence is TGCAGTGCCCACTCTTATGGTCCCTCTGGGGCCAACGTCCTGACTTTC. Its protein is CSAHSYGPSGANVLTF. The chain joins TRBV20-1 to TRBJ2-6; unclear D gene. Germline V gene lookup returns CDR1 DFQATT and CDR2 SNEGSKA (reference sequence). The CDR3 loop spans 16 amino acids. V was cut by 6 bases and J by 0 bases, with 15 bases left in between.

This clonotype was detected many times. The J gene is TRBJ2-7, the V gene TRBV6-2 or TRBV6-3; TRBD2 is a possible D gene (6 bases). This CDR3 region has 14 residues. V gave up 8 bases and J gave up 3 bases, with 17 bases separating them. Germline lookup yields CDR1 MNHEY and CDR2 SVGEGT. The CDR3 region has the DNA TGTGCCAGCGACCCCGGGACGGGGGTCTACGAGCAGTACTTC. This translates into CASDPGTGVYEQYF.

V usage is TRBV4-3 and J usage is TRBJ2-7, with 10 bases fitting TRBD1. J lost 0 bases, V lost 2 bases, and 4 bases had no gene match. This CDR3 is built from 16 residues. Per the germline V gene, CDR1 is LGHNA and CDR2 is YSLEER. Written as DNA, the CDR3 is TGCGCCAGCAGCCAAAGGACAGGGGGTCCCTCCTACGAGCAGTACTTC. This codes for CASSQRTGGPSYEQYF.

This clonotype was seen a handful of times. This chain uses TRBV20-1 with TRBJ2-5; perhaps TRBD2 as D (6 bases). The CDR3 is made up of 12 amino acids. The V end was cut by 6 bases, the J end by 4 bases, with 12 bases between. Germline CDR1 and CDR2: DFQATT and SNEGSKA (reference sequence). CDR3 region: CSATTGGETQYF. The CDR3 DNA reads as TGCAGTGCCACGACCGGGGGAGAGACCCAGTACTTC.

The V and J genes are TRBV20-1 and TRBJ2-7; perhaps TRBD1 as D (5 bases). Germline loops: CDR1 DFQATT, CDR2 SNEGSKA (reference sequence). The CDR3 runs to 15 residues. V lost 2 bases and J 5 bases, leaving 19 bases between the germline ends. The CDR3 sequence is CSARYSKGAGHEQYF. In DNA form, the CDR3 reads TGCAGTGCTAGATACAGCAAAGGGGCTGGTCACGAGCAGTACTTC.

The rearrangement links TRBV13 to TRBJ1-5; D gene unclear. Germline V gives CDR1 PRHDT, CDR2 FYEKMQ (reference sequence). The CDR3 spans 14 residues. Between the trimmed V and J ends, which lost 2 bases and 4 bases, there was a span of 9 bases. CDR3 protein: CASSLSDQNQPQHF. CDR3 sequence (DNA): TGTGCCAGCAGCTTATCCGACCAAAATCAGCCCCAGCATTTT.

The chain carries TRBV10-3 and TRBJ2-3; 8 nucleotides line up with TRBD2. Looked up from germline, CDR1 is ENHRY and CDR2 is SYGVKD. The V segment lost 8 bases and the J segment 3 bases; nucleotides outside the gene matches: 13. CDR3 length: 16 amino acids. CDR3 sequence: CAIVPGPGLETDTQYF. The DNA of the CDR3 is TGTGCCATCGTTCCCGGACCGGGACTAGAAACAGATACGCAGTATTTT.

The chain links TRBV29-1 to TRBJ2-7, with D tentatively TRBD2 (6 bases). The CDR3 is 13 residues long. CDR1 and CDR2 (germline): SQVTM, ANQGSEA. The V gene lost 7 bases and the J gene lost 7 bases, with 20 bases spanning the gap. The CDR3 sequence is CSGSGTSSGEQYF. The CDR3 coding sequence is TGCAGCGGCTCCGGGACTTCTTCAGGGGAGCAGTACTTC.

This clonotype was counted only a few times. The chain combines TRBV12-3 or TRBV12-4 with TRBJ2-2; D is possibly TRBD2 (6 bases). Trimming stripped 5 bases from V and 4 bases from J, with 11 bases between. This CDR3 is 14 amino acids long. This CDR3 reads CASSAPGGTGELFF. For the CDR3, the DNA is TGTGCCAGCAGTGCCCCCGGGGGCACCGGGGAGCTGTTTTTT.

This rearrangement joins TRBV10-3 to TRBJ1-6, with D uncertain. Germline V gives CDR1 ENHRY, CDR2 SYGVKD. CDR3 length: 17 residues. V gave up 3 bases and J gave up 10 bases, with 22 bases separating them. CDR3 sequence reads: CAISEGDYWPRGSPLHF. CDR3 in DNA: TGTGCCATCAGTGAAGGTGATTATTGGCCCCGTGGATCACCCCTCCACTTT.

The V and J genes are TRBV20-1 and TRBJ1-5; TRBD1 is a possible D gene (5 bases). Germline V gene data show CDR1 as DFQATT and CDR2 as SNEGSKA (reference sequence). The CDR3 contains 13 residues. Trimming removed 1 base from V and 9 bases from J, with 13 bases in between. The CDR3 region is CSARGAPGRPQHF. CDR3 coding DNA: TGCAGTGCTAGAGGGGCCCCGGGGCGGCCCCAGCATTTT.

This clonotype was found a few times. This sequence joins TRBV27 and TRBJ1-2; no clear D gene. V shed 6 bases and J shed 8 bases, with 13 bases lying between them. The CDR3 runs 12 residues. Germline lookup yields CDR1 MNHEY and CDR2 SMNVEV (reference sequence). CDR3 loop: CASSRGLEGYTF. DNA for the CDR3: TGTGCCAGCAGCCGAGGACTGGAGGGCTACACCTTC.

The chain uses TRBV3-1 and TRBJ2-3, with D perhaps TRBD2 (6 bases). CDR1 is LGHDT and CDR2 is YNNKEL in the germline V gene (reference sequence). The CDR3 is 17 amino acids. Trimming removed 4 bases from V and 2 bases from J, with 19 bases in between. For the CDR3, the DNA is TGTGCCAGCAGCCCGCATTCGGCGGGGACGGACACAGATACGCAGTATTTT. Translation gives CASSPHSAGTDTDTQYF.

This chain connects TRBV20-1 to TRBJ2-7; 10 bases agree with TRBD2. The V gene end was trimmed by 1 base and the J gene end by 2 bases; junction bases not matched to a gene: 5. From germline, CDR1 is DFQATT and CDR2 SNEGSKA (reference sequence). CDR3 length: 15 amino acids. CDR3 residues: CSARGQGLAAYEQYF. The CDR3 coding sequence is TGCAGTGCTAGAGGGCAAGGACTAGCGGCCTACGAGCAGTACTTC.

In this sample, this clonotype turned up many times. CDR3: CSVGQGTGTEAFF. The CDR3 nucleotides read TGCAGCGTTGGGCAGGGGACGGGGACTGAAGCTTTCTTT. The chain employs TRBV29-1 and TRBJ1-1; D is possibly TRBD1 (6 bases). Trimming removed 4 bases at V and 5 bases at J, with 14 bases between. This CDR3 is 13 amino acids long. CDR1 SQVTM and CDR2 ANQGSEA come from the germline V gene.